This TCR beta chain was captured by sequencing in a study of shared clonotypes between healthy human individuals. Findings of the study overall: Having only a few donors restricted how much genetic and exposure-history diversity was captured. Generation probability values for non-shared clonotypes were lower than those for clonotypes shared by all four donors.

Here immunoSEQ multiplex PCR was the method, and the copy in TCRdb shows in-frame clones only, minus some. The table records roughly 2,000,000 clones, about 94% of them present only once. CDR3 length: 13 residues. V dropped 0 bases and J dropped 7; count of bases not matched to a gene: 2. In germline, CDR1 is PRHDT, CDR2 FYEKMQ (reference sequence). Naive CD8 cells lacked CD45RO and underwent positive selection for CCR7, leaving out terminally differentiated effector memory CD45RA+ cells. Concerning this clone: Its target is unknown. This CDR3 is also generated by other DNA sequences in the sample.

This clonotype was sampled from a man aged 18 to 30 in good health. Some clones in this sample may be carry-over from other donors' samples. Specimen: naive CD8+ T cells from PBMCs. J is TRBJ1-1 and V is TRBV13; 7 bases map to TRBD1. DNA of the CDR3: TGTGCCAGCAGCTTAGGGCAGGGGGTTGAAGCTTTCTTT. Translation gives CASSLGQGVEAFF.